The 21 T cell receptor beta chains given below trace back to one sample, sequenced in a study of early T cells in non-severe SARS-CoV-2 infection. TCRdb reprocessed the 5' RACE reads via MiXCR and lists one record per CDR3 protein. Of some 40,000 distinct CDR3 sequences listed, over 9% are singletons. Material: whole blood. These receptors all come from an adult who was a healthcare worker with PCR-confirmed SARS-CoV-2 infection or an uninfected control (not recorded which).

This sequence joins TRBV29-1 and TRBJ2-7; 8 bases are shared with TRBD1. Unmatched junction bases numbered 11, after V lost 4 bases and J lost 6 bases. The germline CDR1 and CDR2 sequences are SQVTM and ANQGSEA. There are 14 residues in the CDR3. The CDR3 sequence: CSVAADRATGEQYF. The DNA of the CDR3 is TGCAGCGTTGCAGCGGACAGGGCTACAGGCGAGCAGTACTTC.

This clonotype was counted a few times. The chain joins TRBV6-4 to TRBJ2-1; D not certain. V lost 3 bases and J lost 8, with 11 bases in between. The CDR3 is 13 residues long. Germline V gives CDR1 MRHNA, CDR2 SNTAGT. Here the CDR3 DNA reads TGTGCCAGCAGTGAGGGCGTACTCTATGAGCAGTTCTTC. Its protein product is CASSEGVLYEQFF.

The genes are TRBV7-8 and TRBJ2-1, with D possibly TRBD1 on 5 matching bases. CDR1 and CDR2 (germline): SGHVS, FQNEAQ. The CDR3 is made up of 14 amino acids. V was trimmed by 1 base and J by 5 bases, leaving 9 bases between them. The CDR3 loop is CASSLGGRDNEQFF. CDR3 coding DNA: TGTGCCAGCAGCTTAGGGGGCAGGGACAATGAGCAGTTCTTC.

At least ten counts were recorded for this clonotype. The chain recombines TRBV21-1 with TRBJ2-7; TRBD1, as called in the table, went unchecked against the DNA. TRBV21-1 is an annotated pseudogene. The CDR3 loop spans 15 amino acids. CDR3 in DNA: TGTGCCAGCAGCGGACCGGGACAGCGTCGCTACGAGCAGTACTTC. Amino acid sequence: CASSGPGQRRYEQYF.

The rearrangement joins TRBV27 to TRBJ2-3, with a tentative D call TRBD2 (5 bases). V lost 7 bases and J 0 bases, leaving 8 bases between the germline ends. Per the germline V gene, CDR1 is MNHEY and CDR2 is SMNVEV (reference sequence). This CDR3 contains 13 residues. Written as DNA, the CDR3 is TGTGCCAGCATAGCGAGGAGCACAGATACGCAGTATTTT. As protein: CASIARSTDTQYF.

This clonotype was counted ten times or more. The chain combines TRBV2 with TRBJ2-1, with 7 bases aligning to TRBD2. V lost 6 bases and J lost 8; bases outside the gene matches: 13. CDR3 length equals 15 residues. The germline CDR1 and CDR2 sequences are SNHLY and FYNNEI. The CDR3 here is CASSQGDSGPYEQFF. The CDR3 DNA follows: TGTGCCAGCAGCCAAGGTGATAGCGGGCCCTATGAGCAGTTCTTC.

The CDR3 DNA reads TGTGCCAGCAGCCCCAGGGTTAACTATGGCTACACCTTC. Translating it yields CASSPRVNYGYTF. This rearrangement joins TRBV7-2 to TRBJ1-2; TRBD1 is a possible D gene (5 bases). Per the germline V gene, CDR1 is SGHTA and CDR2 is FQGNSA. This CDR3 region has 13 residues. V was trimmed by 5 bases and J by 1 base, leaving 8 bases between them. The variable domain in full, completed from reference TRBV7-2 and TRBJ1-2, reads GAGVSQSPSNKVTEKGKDVELRCDPISGHTALYWYRQSLGQGLEFLIYFQGNSAPDKSGLPSDRFSAERTGGSVSTLTIQRTQQEDSAVYLCASSPRVNYGYTFGSGTRLTVV.

This clonotype was picked up many times. The chain employs TRBV11-2 and TRBJ2-7, with D hard to call. The CDR3 sequence is 13 residues long. Germline-derived CDR1 and CDR2 are SGHAT and FQNNGV. Trimming pared 1 base from V and 2 bases from J, leaving 6 bases between. The CDR3: CASSLAPPYEQYF. The CDR3 DNA is TGTGCCAGCAGCTTAGCCCCCCCCTACGAGCAGTACTTC.

A few counts support this clonotype. Here the CDR3 reads CASSDSGSTDTQYF. In DNA, the CDR3 is TGTGCCAGCAGCGACTCAGGGAGCACAGATACGCAGTATTTT. The chain links TRBV7-9 to TRBJ2-3, with D maybe TRBD1 (5 bases). Germline V CDR1 and CDR2: SEHNR, FQNEAQ (reference sequence). V lost 5 bases and J 0 bases, leaving 9 bases between the germline ends. CDR3 size: 14 residues.

The CDR3 spells CASSQDREQIYEQYF. CDR3 in DNA: TGCGCCAGCAGCCAAGATCGGGAGCAGATCTACGAGCAGTACTTC. The chain joins TRBV4-3 to TRBJ2-7; TRBD2 is a possible D gene (6 bases). This CDR3 spans 15 amino acids. Trimming cost V 0 bases and J 3 bases, with 12 bases left between them. Germline V CDR1 and CDR2: LGHNA, YSLEER.

This clonotype came up many times. DNA of the CDR3: TGTGCCAGCAGCTTAGCCGGCACGAAGAACACTGAAGCTTTCTTT. Translated: CASSLAGTKNTEAFF. The chain joins TRBV7-9 to TRBJ1-1; D is unresolved. The ends were cut back, 0 bases at V and 1 base at J, with 9 bases in the middle. The germline gives CDR1 SEHNR, CDR2 FQNEAQ (reference sequence). The CDR3 consists of 15 residues.

This clonotype was detected many times. The J gene is TRBJ2-2, the V gene TRBV14, with D maybe TRBD2 (5 bases). Trimming left V 1 base short and J 6 bases short, with 12 bases between. Per germline, CDR1 SGHDN and CDR2 FVKESK. The CDR3 runs 15 residues. This CDR3 is CASSQVGDLPGELFF. CDR3 nucleotides: TGTGCCAGCAGCCAAGTGGGAGATTTACCCGGGGAGCTGTTTTTT.

This clonotype was detected ten times or more. J is TRBJ2-7 and V is TRBV28, with 9 bases identical to TRBD1. Trimming took 6 bases from V and 5 from J; bases not matched to a gene: 8. There are 14 residues in the CDR3. The germline V gene has CDR1 MDHEN and CDR2 SYDVKM. The chain's CDR3 is CASRVPGQGNEQYF. For the CDR3, the DNA is TGTGCCAGCAGAGTTCCGGGACAGGGAAACGAGCAGTACTTC.

This clonotype was observed many times. V gene TRBV5-5 combines with J gene TRBJ2-3; 8 positions agree with TRBD2. J was trimmed by 6 bases and V by 0 bases; bases with no gene match: 0. Germline values: CDR1 SGHKS, CDR2 YYEKEE (reference sequence). This CDR3 is 13 amino acids long. The CDR3 loop is CASSLGLADTQYF. The CDR3 bases are TGTGCCAGCAGCTTGGGACTAGCGGATACGCAGTATTTT.

The V gene is TRBV20-1, the J gene TRBJ1-5; D gene unclear. The CDR3 is 12 amino acids. V lost 8 bases and J 1 base, leaving 9 bases between the germline ends. The germline V gene encodes CDR1 DFQATT and CDR2 SNEGSKA (reference sequence). CDR3 in amino acids: CSSGRSNQPQHF. In DNA, the CDR3 is TGCAGTTCTGGACGCAGCAATCAGCCCCAGCATTTT.

This clonotype was counted many times. The gene calls are TRBV28 and TRBJ2-1; TRBD1 or TRBD2 may be the D gene (5 bases each). CDR1 and CDR2 from the germline V gene are MDHEN and SYDVKM. The CDR3 loop spans 13 amino acids. V shed 10 bases and J shed 6 bases, with 16 bases lying between them. The CDR3: CAILREGSNEQFF. The CDR3 nucleotides read TGTGCCATCCTACGTGAGGGGAGCAATGAGCAGTTCTTC.

The J gene is TRBJ1-1, the V gene TRBV12-3 or TRBV12-4, with D uncertain. Trimming pared 4 bases from V and 8 bases from J, leaving 5 bases between. The CDR3 runs 10 residues. The CDR3 DNA reads TGTGCCAGCAGTTGGAGGGAAGCTTTCTTT. This gives the protein CASSWREAFF.

The genes are TRBV6-5 and TRBJ2-7; 7 bases line up with TRBD2. CDR1 is MNHEY, CDR2 SVGAGI, per germline. This CDR3 contains 15 residues. Trimming removed 3 bases from V and 4 bases from J; junction bases left unmatched: 9. CDR3 residues: CASSYLGGNRYEQYF. CDR3 nucleotides: TGTGCCAGCAGTTATTTGGGAGGGAACCGTTACGAGCAGTACTTC.

This rearrangement joins TRBV29-1 to TRBJ1-1; D is perhaps TRBD1 (5 bases). The germline gives CDR1 SQVTM, CDR2 ANQGSEA. The CDR3 has 14 residues. The V and J ends lost 4 bases and 2 bases respectively, with 14 bases between them. CDR3 sequence: CSVGRGPPNTEAFF. The CDR3 DNA reads TGCAGCGTTGGAAGGGGTCCCCCTAACACTGAAGCTTTCTTT. Full variable domain (missing parts from reference TRBV29-1 and TRBJ1-1): SAVISQKPSRDICQRGTSLTIQCQVDSQVTMMFWYRQQPGQSLTLIATANQGSEATYESGFVIDKFPISRPNLTFSTLTVSNMSPEDSSIYLCSVGRGPPNTEAFFGQGTRLTVV.

This clonotype was observed at least ten times. The chain carries TRBV7-8 and TRBJ2-2; D might be TRBD1 or TRBD2, each matching 7 bases. Germline CDR1 reads SGHVS; CDR2 reads FQNEAQ. V dropped 5 bases and J dropped 4 bases, with 17 bases sitting between them. This CDR3 is built from 16 residues. The CDR3 sequence is CASSTTTGRGTGELFF. DNA of the CDR3: TGTGCCAGCAGCACGACGACAGGGAGGGGCACCGGGGAGCTGTTTTTT.

The chain combines TRBV30 with TRBJ2-5; D might be TRBD2 (6 bases). V gave up 5 bases and J gave up 5 bases, with 12 bases separating them. Germline loops: CDR1 GTSNPN, CDR2 SVGIG (reference sequence). CDR3 length: 12 residues. CDR3: CAWGDSWETQYF. CDR3 sequence (DNA): TGTGCCTGGGGGGACTCTTGGGAGACCCAGTACTTC.